These T cell receptor beta chains were read from a single sample in a study of shared clonotypes between healthy human individuals. The protocol was immunoSEQ multiplex PCR, while the TCRdb copy is restricted to in-frame clones and leaves out a portion. Of about 2.1 million clones in the sample, roughly 91% were seen once. Sequencing was carried out using naive CD8+ T cells from PBMCs. All receptors come from a man aged 18-30 years in good health. Some clones in this sample may be carry-over from other donors' samples. The CDR3 runs from the conserved cysteine through the conserved F or W. D genes are given only for firm matches. Clone size is given for some rows only: seen once, a few or many times, or a class if the clone is expanded.

d_gene	v_gene	j_gene	abundance	CDR3nt	CDR3aa
NA	TRBV7-9	TRBJ2-2	few	TGTGCCAGCAGCTTTGGCAACACCGGGGAGCTGTTTTTT	CASSFGNTGELFF
NA	TRBV28	TRBJ2-6	NA	TGTGCCAGCAGTTTAGAGTCAGGGATCGCTGGGGCCAACGTCCTGACTTTC	CASSLESGIAGANVLTF
NA	TRBV28	TRBJ2-2	NA	TGTGCTTATAAGGGCTGGACCGGGGAGCTGTTTTTT	CAYKGWTGELFF
TRBD1	TRBV5-8	TRBJ1-2	NA	TGTGCCAGCAGCTTAGGAGCTGTACCTCGGACAGGCGGCTACACCTTC	CASSLGAVPRTGGYTF
NA	TRBV27	TRBJ1-5	NA	TGTGCCTGCGGGCTAGGGGATCAGCCCCAGCATTTT	CACGLGDQPQHF
NA	TRBV4-1	TRBJ1-2	NA	TGCGCCAGCAGCCAAGGTAGAGCGGGAGGCTACACCTTC	CASSQGRAGGYTF
NA	TRBV7-9	TRBJ2-7	NA	TGTGCCAGCAGCTTAGCGATAAGCTACGAGCAGTACTTC	CASSLAISYEQYF
TRBD2	TRBV10-3	TRBJ2-7	NA	TGTGCCATCAGTGAACTAGCGGGGGTCTACGAGCAGTACTTC	CAISELAGVYEQYF
NA	TRBV6-5	TRBJ2-1	once	TGTGCCAGCAGTTACTCTGAGGGGTTCTGGGTAACTGAGCAGTTCTTC	CASSYSEGFWVTEQFF
NA	TRBV28	TRBJ2-2	NA	TGTGCCACCCTGAGGGGCACCGGGGAGCTGTTTTTT	CATLRGTGELFF
NA	TRBV2	TRBJ2-5	NA	TGTGCCAGCAGTGAAAATTTGGATAGTCAAGAGACCCAGTACTTC	CASSENLDSQETQYF
NA	TRBV11-2	TRBJ1-1	NA	TGTGCCAGCAGCCCGAGGGGGGGGGCCCTGAACACTGAAGCTTTCTTT	CASSPRGGALNTEAFF
NA	TRBV9	TRBJ2-7	once	TGTGCCAGCAGCGTAGGAACAAGTTACGAGCAGTACTTC	CASSVGTSYEQYF
NA	TRBV13	TRBJ2-2	NA	TGTGCCAGCAGCACCCGGGACCTCACCGGGGAGCTGTTTTTT	CASSTRDLTGELFF
NA	TRBV27	TRBJ1-2	NA	TGTGCCAGCAGTTTAATCGGGACTTTCTATGGCTACACCTTC	CASSLIGTFYGYTF